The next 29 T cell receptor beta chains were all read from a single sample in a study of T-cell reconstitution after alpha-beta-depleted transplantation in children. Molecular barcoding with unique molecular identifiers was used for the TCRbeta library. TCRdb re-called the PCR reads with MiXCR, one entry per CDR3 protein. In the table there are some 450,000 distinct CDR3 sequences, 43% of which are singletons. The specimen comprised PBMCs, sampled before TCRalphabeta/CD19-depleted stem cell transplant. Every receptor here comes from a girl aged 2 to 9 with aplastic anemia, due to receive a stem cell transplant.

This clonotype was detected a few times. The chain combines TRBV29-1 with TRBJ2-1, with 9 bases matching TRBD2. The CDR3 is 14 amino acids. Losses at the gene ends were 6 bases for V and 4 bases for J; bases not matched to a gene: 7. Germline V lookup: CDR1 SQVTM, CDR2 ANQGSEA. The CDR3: CSVAPGLAYNEQFF. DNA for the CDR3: TGCAGCGTCGCACCGGGACTAGCTTACAATGAGCAGTTCTTC.

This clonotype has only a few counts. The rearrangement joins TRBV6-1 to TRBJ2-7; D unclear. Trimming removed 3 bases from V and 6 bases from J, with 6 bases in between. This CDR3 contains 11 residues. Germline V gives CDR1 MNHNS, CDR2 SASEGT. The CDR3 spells CASSDGAEQYF. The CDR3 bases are TGTGCCAGCAGTGACGGTGCCGAGCAGTACTTC.

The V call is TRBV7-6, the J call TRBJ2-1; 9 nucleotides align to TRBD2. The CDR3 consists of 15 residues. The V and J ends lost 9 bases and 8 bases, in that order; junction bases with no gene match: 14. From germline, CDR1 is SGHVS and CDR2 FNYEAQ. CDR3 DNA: TGTGCCAGTGACCCCGGCGGGAGGGGTAGGGATGAGCAGTTCTTC. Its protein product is CASDPGGRGRDEQFF.

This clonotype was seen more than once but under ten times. The chain's CDR3 is CASSQSGLAGVGGTDTQYF. The DNA for the CDR3 is TGCGCCAGCAGTCAATCAGGACTAGCGGGAGTGGGCGGCACAGATACGCAGTATTTT. The chain recombines TRBV4-3 with TRBJ2-3; 13 bases are a match to TRBD2. This CDR3 spans 19 amino acids. J gave up 1 base and V 6 bases, and 13 bases lay outside the gene matches. Germline CDR1 and CDR2: LGHNA and YSLEER.

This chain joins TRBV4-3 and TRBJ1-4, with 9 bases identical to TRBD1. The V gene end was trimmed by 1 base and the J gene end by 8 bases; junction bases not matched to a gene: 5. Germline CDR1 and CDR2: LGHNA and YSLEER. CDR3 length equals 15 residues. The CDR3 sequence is CASSQVGTGLEKLFF. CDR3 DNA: TGCGCCAGCAGCCAAGTGGGGACAGGGTTGGAAAAACTGTTTTTT.

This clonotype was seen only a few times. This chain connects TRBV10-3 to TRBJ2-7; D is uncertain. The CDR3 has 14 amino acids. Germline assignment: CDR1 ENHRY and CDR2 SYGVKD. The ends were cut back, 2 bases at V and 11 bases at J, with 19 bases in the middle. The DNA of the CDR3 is TGTGCCATCAGTGAGGCAGGACCCCGGCAAAGCAAGTACTTC. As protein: CAISEAGPRQSKYF.

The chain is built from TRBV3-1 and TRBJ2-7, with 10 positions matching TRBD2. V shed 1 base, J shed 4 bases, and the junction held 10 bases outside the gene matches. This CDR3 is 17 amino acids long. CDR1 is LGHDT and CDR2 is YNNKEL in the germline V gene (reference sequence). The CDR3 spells CASSQVGPLAGVYEQYF. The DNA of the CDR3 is TGTGCCAGCAGCCAAGTGGGCCCTCTAGCGGGAGTGTACGAGCAGTACTTC.

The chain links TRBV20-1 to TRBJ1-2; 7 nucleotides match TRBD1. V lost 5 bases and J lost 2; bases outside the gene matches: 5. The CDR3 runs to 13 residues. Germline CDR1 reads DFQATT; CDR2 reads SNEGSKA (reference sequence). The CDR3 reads CSAGTVINYGYTF. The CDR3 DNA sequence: TGCAGTGCTGGGACAGTTATAAACTATGGCTACACCTTC.

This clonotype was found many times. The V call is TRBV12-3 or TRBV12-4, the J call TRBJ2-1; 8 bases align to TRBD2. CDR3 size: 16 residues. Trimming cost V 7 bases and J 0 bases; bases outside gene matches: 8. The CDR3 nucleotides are TGTGCCAGCACCCGTGGGAGCGGGAGCTCCTACAATGAGCAGTTCTTC. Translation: CASTRGSGSSYNEQFF.

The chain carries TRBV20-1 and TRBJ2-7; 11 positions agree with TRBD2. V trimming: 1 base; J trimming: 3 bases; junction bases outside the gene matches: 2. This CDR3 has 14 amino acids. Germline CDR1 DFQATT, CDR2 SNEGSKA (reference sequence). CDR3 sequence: CSARGGLADYEQYF. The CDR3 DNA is TGCAGTGCTAGAGGGGGACTAGCGGACTACGAGCAGTACTTC.

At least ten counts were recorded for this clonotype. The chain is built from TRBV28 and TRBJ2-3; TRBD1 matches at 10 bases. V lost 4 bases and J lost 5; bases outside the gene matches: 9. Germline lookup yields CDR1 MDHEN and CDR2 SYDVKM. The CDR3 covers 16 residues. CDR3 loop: CASSSSGQGVGDTQYF. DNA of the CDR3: TGTGCCAGCAGTTCGTCCGGACAGGGGGTCGGAGATACGCAGTATTTT.

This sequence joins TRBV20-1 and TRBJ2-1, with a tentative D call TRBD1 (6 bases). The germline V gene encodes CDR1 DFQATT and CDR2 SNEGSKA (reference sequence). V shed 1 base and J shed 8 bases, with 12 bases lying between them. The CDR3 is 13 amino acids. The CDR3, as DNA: TGCAGTGCTAGAGGGTATGGGGGCCATGAGCAGTTCTTC. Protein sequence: CSARGYGGHEQFF.

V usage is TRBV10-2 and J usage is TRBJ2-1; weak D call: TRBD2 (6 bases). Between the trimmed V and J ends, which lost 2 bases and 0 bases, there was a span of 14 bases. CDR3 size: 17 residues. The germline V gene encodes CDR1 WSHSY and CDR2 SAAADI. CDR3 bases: TGCGCCAGCAGTGAGAGTAGCGGCTTTAGCTCCTACAATGAGCAGTTCTTC. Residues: CASSESSGFSSYNEQFF.

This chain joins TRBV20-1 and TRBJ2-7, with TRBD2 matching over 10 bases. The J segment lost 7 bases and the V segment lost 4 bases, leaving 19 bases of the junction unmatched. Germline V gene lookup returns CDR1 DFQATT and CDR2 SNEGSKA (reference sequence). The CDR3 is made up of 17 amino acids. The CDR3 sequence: CSANEGPSGSFSREQYF. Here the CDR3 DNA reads TGCAGTGCTAACGAAGGACCTAGCGGGAGCTTTTCGCGGGAGCAGTACTTC.

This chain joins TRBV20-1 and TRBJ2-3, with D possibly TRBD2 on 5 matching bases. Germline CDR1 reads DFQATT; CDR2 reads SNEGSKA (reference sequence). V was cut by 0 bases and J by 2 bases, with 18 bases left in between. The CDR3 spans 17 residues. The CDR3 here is CSARDLELVDHTDTQYF. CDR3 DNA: TGCAGTGCTAGAGATCTAGAACTAGTGGACCACACAGATACGCAGTATTTT.

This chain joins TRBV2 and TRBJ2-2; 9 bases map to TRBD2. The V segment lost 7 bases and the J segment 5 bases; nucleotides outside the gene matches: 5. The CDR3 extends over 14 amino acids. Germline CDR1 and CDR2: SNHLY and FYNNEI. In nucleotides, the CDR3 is TGTGCCAGCAATAGCGGGAGTATAACCGGGGAGCTGTTTTTT. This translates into CASNSGSITGELFF.

This CDR3 is CASGSYYGYTF. The CDR3 DNA reads TGTGCCAGCGGATCCTACTATGGCTACACCTTC. The chain combines TRBV7-9 with TRBJ1-2; D is unclear. V was clipped by 8 bases and J by 3 bases, with 7 bases between them. Per the germline V gene, CDR1 is SEHNR and CDR2 is FQNEAQ (reference sequence). This CDR3 region has 11 residues.

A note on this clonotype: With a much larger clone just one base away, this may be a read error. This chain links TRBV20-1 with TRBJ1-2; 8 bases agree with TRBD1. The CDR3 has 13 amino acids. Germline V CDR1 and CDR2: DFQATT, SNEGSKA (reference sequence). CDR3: CSASRTGRYGDTF. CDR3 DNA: TGCAGTGCCTCCAGGACAGGGCGCTATGGCGACACCTTC.

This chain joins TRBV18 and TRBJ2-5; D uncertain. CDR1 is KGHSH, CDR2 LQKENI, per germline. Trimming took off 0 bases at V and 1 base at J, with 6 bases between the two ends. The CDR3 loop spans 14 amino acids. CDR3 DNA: TGTGCCAGCTCACCACCGGTTTTCCAAGAGACCCAGTACTTC. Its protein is CASSPPVFQETQYF.

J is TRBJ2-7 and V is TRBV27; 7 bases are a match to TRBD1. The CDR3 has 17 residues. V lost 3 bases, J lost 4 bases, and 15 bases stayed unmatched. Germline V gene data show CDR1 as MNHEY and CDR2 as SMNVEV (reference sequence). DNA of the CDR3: TGTGCCAGCAGTTTCTACAGGGGTTCGAAACCGGGTTACGAGCAGTACTTC. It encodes CASSFYRGSKPGYEQYF.

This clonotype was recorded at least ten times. Written as DNA, the CDR3 is TGTGCCAGCAGCGGGACAGGGGGCCGGAATAGCAATCAGCCCCAGCATTTT. Translated: CASSGTGGRNSNQPQHF. V is TRBV7-9 and J is TRBJ1-5; 12 positions match TRBD1. With V trimmed by 5 bases and J by 0 bases, 5 bases remained unmatched. This CDR3 comprises 17 residues. In germline, CDR1 is SEHNR, CDR2 FQNEAQ (reference sequence).

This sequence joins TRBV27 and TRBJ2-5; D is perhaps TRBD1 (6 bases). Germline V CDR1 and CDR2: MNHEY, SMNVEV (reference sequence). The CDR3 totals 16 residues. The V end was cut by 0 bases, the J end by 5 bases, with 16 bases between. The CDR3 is CASSLSATGLGETQYF. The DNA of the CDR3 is TGTGCCAGCAGTTTATCGGCCACAGGGTTGGGGGAGACCCAGTACTTC.

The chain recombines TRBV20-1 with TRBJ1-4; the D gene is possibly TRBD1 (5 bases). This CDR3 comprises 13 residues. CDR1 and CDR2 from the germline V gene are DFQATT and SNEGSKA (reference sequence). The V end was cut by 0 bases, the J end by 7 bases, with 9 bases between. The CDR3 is CSAREGPREKLFF. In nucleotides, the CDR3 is TGCAGTGCTAGAGAGGGGCCCCGTGAAAAACTGTTTTTT.

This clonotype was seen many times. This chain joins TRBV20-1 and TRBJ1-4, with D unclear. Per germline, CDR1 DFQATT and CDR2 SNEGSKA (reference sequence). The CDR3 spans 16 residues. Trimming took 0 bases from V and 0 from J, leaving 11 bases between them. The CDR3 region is CSARDGDFATNEKLFF. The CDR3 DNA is TGCAGTGCTAGAGATGGGGATTTTGCAACTAATGAAAAACTGTTTTTT.

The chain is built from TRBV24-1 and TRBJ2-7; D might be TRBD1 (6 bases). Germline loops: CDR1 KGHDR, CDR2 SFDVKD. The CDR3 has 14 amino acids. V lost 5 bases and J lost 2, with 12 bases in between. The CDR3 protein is CATSGHRDTYEQYF. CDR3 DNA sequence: TGTGCCACCAGTGGTCACAGGGACACCTACGAGCAGTACTTC.

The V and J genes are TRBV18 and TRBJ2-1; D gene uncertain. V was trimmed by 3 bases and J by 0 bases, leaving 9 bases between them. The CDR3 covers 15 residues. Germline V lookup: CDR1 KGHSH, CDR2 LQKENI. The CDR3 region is CASSPLDSSYNEQFF. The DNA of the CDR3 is TGTGCCAGCTCACCCCTCGATAGCTCCTACAATGAGCAGTTCTTC.

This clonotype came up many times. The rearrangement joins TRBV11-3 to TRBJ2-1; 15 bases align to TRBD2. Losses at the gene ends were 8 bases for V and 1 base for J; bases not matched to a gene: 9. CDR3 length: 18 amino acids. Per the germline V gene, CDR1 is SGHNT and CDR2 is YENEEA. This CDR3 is CASAMGLAGGGSYNEQFF. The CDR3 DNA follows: TGTGCCAGCGCTATGGGACTAGCGGGAGGTGGGTCCTACAATGAGCAGTTCTTC.

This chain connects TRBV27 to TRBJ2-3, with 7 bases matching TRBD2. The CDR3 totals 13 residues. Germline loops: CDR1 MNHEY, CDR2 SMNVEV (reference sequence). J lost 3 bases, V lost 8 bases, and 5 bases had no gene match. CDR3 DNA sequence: TGTGCCAGCGCCGGGGGGTGGACAGATACGCAGTATTTT. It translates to CASAGGWTDTQYF.

CDR3 in DNA: TGCAGTGCTAGTCATAGCGGGAGGCTCGAGCAGTACTTC. Its translation is CSASHSGRLEQYF. The genes are TRBV20-1 and TRBJ2-7, with 10 bases identical to TRBD2. CDR1 and CDR2 (germline): DFQATT, SNEGSKA (reference sequence). V dropped 3 bases and J dropped 6; count of bases not matched to a gene: 5. The CDR3 spans 13 residues.